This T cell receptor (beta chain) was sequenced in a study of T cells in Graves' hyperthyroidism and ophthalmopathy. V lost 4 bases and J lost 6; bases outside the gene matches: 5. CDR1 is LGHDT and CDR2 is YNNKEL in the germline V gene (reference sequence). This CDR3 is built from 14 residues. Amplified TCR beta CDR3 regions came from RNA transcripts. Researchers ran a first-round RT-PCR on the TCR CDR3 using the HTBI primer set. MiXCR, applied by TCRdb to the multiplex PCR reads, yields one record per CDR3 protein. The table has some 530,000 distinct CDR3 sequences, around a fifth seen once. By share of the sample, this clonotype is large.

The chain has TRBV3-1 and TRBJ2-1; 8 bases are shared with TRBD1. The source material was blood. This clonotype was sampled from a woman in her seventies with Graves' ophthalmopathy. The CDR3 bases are TGTGCCAGCAGCCGGGGGACAGGCTCCAATGAGCAGTTCTTC. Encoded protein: CASSRGTGSNEQFF.